The T cell receptor beta chain under discussion was sequenced for a study of T cell changes during pregnancy in multiple sclerosis. Repertoires were generated with immunoSEQ multiplex PCR, while TCRdb's copy carries only in-frame clones and drops some. Of 80,000 to 100,000 clones in the sample, 90% to 95% were seen once. Germline-derived CDR1 and CDR2 are SGHTA and FQGNSA. This CDR3 has 14 amino acids. Deletions cut 1 base from V and 7 bases from J, with 11 bases between. The rearrangement uses TRBV7-2 and TRBJ1-5, with no clear D. This receptor was obtained from a female donor in good health, enrolled as a control in a pregnancy study. Specimen: peripheral blood, collected after pregnancy. This chain's CDR3 is CASSLDGRGQPQHF. The DNA for the CDR3 is TGTGCCAGCAGCTTAGACGGGAGAGGGCAGCCCCAGCATTTT. The full variable domain, rest sourced from reference TRBV7-2 and TRBJ1-5, is GAGVSQSPSNKVTEKGKDVELRCDPISGHTALYWYRQSLGQGLEFLIYFQGNSAPDKSGLPSDRFSAERTGGSVSTLTIQRTQQEDSAVYLCASSLDGRGQPQHFGDGTRLSIL.